This TCR beta chain appears in the sequencing data of a study of OX40 agonist ivuxolimab in advanced cancers. Study-level background: Six ivuxolimab dose levels, 0.01 to 10 mg/kg, were given intravenously every 2 weeks. Findings of the study overall: Part of the nonresponder group also had normalized T-cell clonal expansion that was low.

Profiled with immunoSEQ multiplex PCR; TCRdb holds only in-frame clones, not every one. Among over 55,000 clones listed, more than 70% were seen once. Concerning this clone itself: Its target is unknown.

The CDR3 length is 11 residues. V dropped 4 bases and J dropped 11; count of bases not matched to a gene: 2. Per germline, CDR1 SEHNR and CDR2 FQNEAQ (reference sequence). This sequence was found in an adult with an advanced solid tumor such as melanoma, head and neck, liver or kidney cancer. The chain uses TRBV7-9 and TRBJ2-1; 7 nucleotides line up with TRBD1. This sample comprised CD4+ or CD8+ T cells sorted from blood, obtained in a trial of the OX40 agonist ivuxolimab. CDR3 region: CASSSTGQQFF. CDR3 sequence (DNA): TGTGCCAGCAGCTCGACAGGGCAGCAGTTCTTC.